The clone carrying this T cell receptor (beta chain) is termed medium-sized. Its antigen is as yet unknown. Six replicates per PBMC sample, mostly from about 500 ng of genomic DNA. TCRdb's copy holds only in-frame clones and misses some; the assay was immunoSEQ multiplex PCR. The table lists 12,000 to 15,000 clones, roughly two thirds of them singletons. This entry is derived from a study of neoadjuvant anti-PD-1 for oral cavity cancer. In the study overall: Around day 43, patients without progression received a fourth nivolumab dose before surgery.

This CDR3 contains 13 residues. V trimming: 4 bases; J trimming: 5 bases; junction bases outside the gene matches: 4. Per germline, CDR1 SEHNR and CDR2 FQNEAQ (reference sequence). General observations from the study: Only a few patients per response group were TCR-analyzed; validation needed.

The sequences come from PBMCs, collected before nivolumab (anti-PD-1) treatment. This receptor was taken from a person aged 35 to 85 with oral cavity squamous cell carcinoma. This rearrangement joins TRBV7-9 to TRBJ2-7, with 8 bases lining up with TRBD2. For the CDR3, the DNA is TGTGCCAGCAGCTCCCCGGGGGGGCACGAGCAGTACTTC. Translation: CASSSPGGHEQYF.